This T cell receptor beta chain is drawn from a study of T cell responses to AZD1222 COVID-19 vaccine. Study-level points and caveats: Targeting of unmutated variant regions was reportedly seen in nearly half of spike-specific TCRs. It should be noted that donors were predominantly white British and more often female, and clonal diversity was possibly underestimated. Dominant at 160-218 and 743-854, vaccine-associated CD4 TCRs also spanned spike.

CDR3 length: 13 amino acids. Per germline, CDR1 SGHDN and CDR2 FVKESK. Trimming left V 0 bases short and J 4 bases short, with 6 bases between. About this clone: Its matching antigen is unknown.

Measured with immunoSEQ multiplex PCR; TCRdb has only the in-frame clones, and not every one. The table records fewer than 120,000 clones, roughly 90% of them present only once. The receptor was derived from an adult who received the AZD1222 COVID-19 vaccine. This chain uses TRBV14 with TRBJ1-2; no definite D call. Material: peripheral blood, obtained 28 days after the second AZD1222 dose. CDR3 bases: TGTGCCAGCAGCCAAGATTGGAGCTATGGCTACACCTTC. It yields the protein CASSQDWSYGYTF.